The clone carrying this T cell receptor beta chain was observed a single time. In the original workflow: Reference gene primer amplification gave nucleated cell count estimates. Generated by immunoSEQ multiplex PCR, the TCRdb table keeps only in-frame clones and is missing some. From that table come the V and J calls and clone size; the DNA was used to work out D and trimming. The table lists 280,000 or so clones, over 75% of them singletons. This sample is part of a study of blood T cell repertoires in COVID-19. At the level of the study: The origin of the acute and convalescent COVID-19 samples was the United States, Italy and Spain. PBMCs, B-cell-depleted T cells, or T cells provided the cDNA or gDNA that made up the material.

This CDR3 has 15 residues. Germline-derived CDR1 and CDR2 are MNHEY and SVGAGI. The V end lost 2 bases, the J end lost 2 bases, and 13 bases lay between the germline ends. The sample taken for sequencing was peripheral blood. This TCR derives from a man between 18 and 29 years old with active or convalescent COVID-19. The chain joins TRBV6-5 to TRBJ2-7, with D tentatively TRBD2 (5 bases). CDR3 coding DNA: TGTGCCAGCAGTTACCCGGCTGGAGCGGCCTACGAGCAGTACTTC. It translates to CASSYPAGAAYEQYF.